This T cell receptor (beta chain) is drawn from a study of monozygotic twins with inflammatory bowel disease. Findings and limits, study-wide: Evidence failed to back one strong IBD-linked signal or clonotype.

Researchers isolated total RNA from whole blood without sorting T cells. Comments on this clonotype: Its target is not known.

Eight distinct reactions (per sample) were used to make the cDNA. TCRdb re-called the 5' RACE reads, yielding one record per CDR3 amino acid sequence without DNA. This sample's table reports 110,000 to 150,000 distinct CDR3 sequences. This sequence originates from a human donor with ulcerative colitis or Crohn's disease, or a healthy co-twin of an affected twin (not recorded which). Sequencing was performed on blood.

The CDR3: CASSPPSQSSYEQYF. This chain joins TRBV18 and TRBJ2-7. Germline CDR1 reads KGHSH; CDR2 reads LQKENI. The CDR3 is made up of 15 amino acids.